These 24 T cell receptor beta chains were sequenced from one sample in a study of radiotherapy plus CTLA-4 blockade in lung cancer. Sequencing used immunoSEQ multiplex PCR; TCRdb keeps in-frame clones, though not all of them. Here the sample spans tens of thousands of clones, 65% to 85% being singletons. The input for sequencing was peripheral blood, taken from a patient treated with radiotherapy plus ipilimumab. Receptors were obtained from a human donor with non-small cell lung cancer who had stable disease on radiotherapy plus ipilimumab.

The chain uses TRBV2 and TRBJ1-1; D is possibly TRBD1 (5 bases). This CDR3 has 14 amino acids. The V gene lost 4 bases and the J gene lost 1 base, with 10 bases spanning the gap. Germline V gene sequence: CDR1 SNHLY, CDR2 FYNNEI. DNA of the CDR3: TGTGCCAGCAGTGTCGTGACAGCGAACACTGAAGCTTTCTTT. It encodes CASSVVTANTEAFF.

This chain uses TRBV6-1 with TRBJ1-2, with D unresolved. Germline values: CDR1 MNHNS, CDR2 SASEGT. V was pared by 6 bases and J by 8 bases, with 16 bases between. The CDR3 length is 13 residues. CDR3 sequence reads: CASRDSSIGGYTF. Here the CDR3 DNA reads TGTGCCAGCAGGGACTCCTCTATCGGAGGCTACACCTTC.

This clone was counted a few times. The chain couples TRBV29-1 to TRBJ1-4; a weak D match, TRBD1 (5 bases). The germline V gene has CDR1 SQVTM and CDR2 ANQGSEA. CDR3 length equals 13 residues. Trimming left V 0 bases short and J 8 bases short, with 10 bases between. CDR3 coding DNA: TGCAGCGTTGAAGACCGGGGCTTCGAAAAACTGTTTTTT. Amino acids: CSVEDRGFEKLFF.

V and J are TRBV2 and TRBJ1-2; D is undetermined. Germline CDR1 SNHLY, CDR2 FYNNEI. The CDR3 totals 12 residues. V lost 4 bases and J 8 bases, leaving 11 bases between the germline ends. The CDR3 loop is CASSGEGRGYTF. CDR3 DNA sequence: TGTGCCAGCAGTGGAGAAGGTAGAGGCTACACCTTC.

J is TRBJ1-2 and V is TRBV4-1; D gene ambiguous. The CDR3 sequence is 17 residues long. CDR1 is MGHRA, CDR2 YSYEKL, per germline. V lost 1 base to trimming and J lost 0 bases, with 15 bases between them. The CDR3 region is CASSQAVLGWANYGYTF. The CDR3, as DNA: TGCGCCAGCAGCCAAGCCGTGCTCGGGTGGGCTAACTATGGCTACACCTTC.

The rearrangement links TRBV27 to TRBJ2-1; 15 bases fit TRBD2. Trimming cost V 6 bases and J 7 bases; bases outside gene matches: 10. This CDR3 comprises 17 residues. CDR1 and CDR2 from the germline V gene are MNHEY and SMNVEV (reference sequence). This chain's CDR3 is CASRRGQGLAGGNEQFF. CDR3 coding DNA: TGTGCCAGCAGAAGGGGACAGGGACTAGCGGGGGGTAATGAGCAGTTCTTC.

The J gene is TRBJ1-2, the V gene TRBV10-3; the D gene is possibly TRBD1 (6 bases). V was cut by 0 bases and J by 3 bases, with 11 bases left in between. This CDR3 is built from 15 residues. Germline assignment: CDR1 ENHRY and CDR2 SYGVKD. CDR3 loop: CAISESGTGHYGYTF. The CDR3 coding sequence is TGTGCCATCAGTGAGTCGGGCACAGGGCACTATGGCTACACCTTC.

The chain recombines TRBV15 with TRBJ1-2; 11 bases align to TRBD1. The CDR3 is 16 amino acids. Trimming took 8 bases from V and 4 from J; bases not matched to a gene: 12. Germline V lookup: CDR1 LNHNV, CDR2 YYDKDF (reference sequence). CDR3 protein: CATRPDRGRRLYGYTF. DNA of the CDR3: TGTGCCACCCGTCCGGACAGGGGGCGAAGGCTCTATGGCTACACCTTC.

CDR3 amino acids: CASANSGPGGLNTEAFF. Written as DNA, the CDR3 is TGTGCCAGCGCCAACTCGGGGCCAGGGGGATTGAACACTGAAGCTTTCTTT. The J gene is TRBJ1-1, the V gene TRBV11-2; 7 positions match TRBD1. J lost 0 bases, V lost 8 bases, and 15 bases had no gene match. Germline V gene sequence: CDR1 SGHAT, CDR2 FQNNGV. The CDR3 extends over 17 amino acids.

V is TRBV16 and J is TRBJ2-2; no clear D gene. Looked up from germline, CDR1 is KGHSY and CDR2 is FQNENV. This CDR3 spans 12 amino acids. V was trimmed by 2 bases and J by 9 bases, leaving 7 bases between them. The CDR3: CASSQNTRELFF. The CDR3 DNA sequence: TGTGCCAGCAGCCAAAATACCCGGGAGCTGTTTTTT.

The chain uses TRBV7-2 and TRBJ1-1; a weak D match, TRBD1 (5 bases). Trimming removed 3 bases at V and 0 bases at J, with 8 bases between. Germline V gene sequence: CDR1 SGHTA, CDR2 FQGNSA. The CDR3 sequence is 14 residues long. The DNA of the CDR3 is TGTGCCAGCAGCTTGGGCAGGGTGAACACTGAAGCTTTCTTT. Protein sequence: CASSLGRVNTEAFF.

The chain uses TRBV11-3 and TRBJ2-2; a weak D match, TRBD2 (6 bases). Per germline, CDR1 SGHNT and CDR2 YENEEA. Trimming cost V 2 bases and J 4 bases, with 8 bases left between them. CDR3 length equals 14 residues. CDR3: CASSLRRGTGELFF. The DNA for the CDR3 is TGTGCCAGCAGCTTAAGGAGGGGCACCGGGGAGCTGTTTTTT. Full variable domain (rest looked up from reference TRBV11-3 and TRBJ2-2): EAGVVQSPRYKIIEKKQPVAFWCNPISGHNTLYWYLQNLGQGPELLIRYENEEAVDDSQLPKDRFSAERLKGVDSTLKIQPAELGDSAVYLCASSLRRGTGELFFGEGSRLTVL.

The V gene is TRBV5-6, the J gene TRBJ1-3; D is undetermined. In germline, CDR1 is SGHDT, CDR2 YYEEEE. The CDR3 extends over 15 amino acids. V was clipped by 0 bases and J by 2 bases, with 9 bases between them. The CDR3: CASSLGRVPGNTIYF. The CDR3 DNA follows: TGTGCCAGCAGCTTGGGGAGGGTACCTGGAAACACCATATATTTT.

This clone was counted a few times. The chain carries TRBV9 and TRBJ2-3; 9 bases are a match to TRBD1. CDR1 is SGDLS, CDR2 YYNGEE, per germline. V shed 3 bases and J 3 bases; nucleotides not matched to a gene: 11. The CDR3 length is 17 residues. CDR3: CASSAPQGTGRTDTQYF. CDR3 coding DNA: TGTGCCAGCAGCGCCCCCCAAGGGACAGGGAGGACAGATACGCAGTATTTT.

The V and J genes are TRBV6-5 and TRBJ2-7, with 9 positions matching TRBD2. Germline CDR1 MNHEY, CDR2 SVGAGI. The ends lost 4 bases at V and 4 bases at J; junction bases unmatched: 8. The CDR3 is 15 residues long. The DNA of the CDR3 is TGTGCCAGCAGTTCCCCCCGCGGGGGGGCGTACGAGCAGTACTTC. Translation gives CASSSPRGGAYEQYF.

The J gene is TRBJ1-6, the V gene TRBV30; D is uncertain. Germline loops: CDR1 GTSNPN, CDR2 SVGIG (reference sequence). Trimming removed 4 bases at V and 10 bases at J, with 11 bases between. This CDR3 region has 12 residues. CDR3 sequence reads: CAWNPGSSPLHF. CDR3 coding DNA: TGTGCCTGGAACCCCGGCAGCTCACCCCTCCACTTT.

This chain links TRBV5-1 with TRBJ2-5; D unclear. Trimming pared 0 bases from V and 1 base from J, leaving 7 bases between. This CDR3 region has 14 residues. Germline V lookup: CDR1 SGHRS, CDR2 YFSETQ. The CDR3 sequence: CASSLGWLQETQYF. CDR3 in DNA: TGCGCCAGCAGCTTGGGGTGGCTCCAAGAGACCCAGTACTTC. Supplemented by reference TRBV5-1 and TRBJ2-5, the full variable domain reads KAGVTQTPRYLIKTRGQQVTLSCSPISGHRSVSWYQQTPGQGLQFLFEYFSETQRNKGNFPGRFSGRQFSNSRSEMNVSTLELGDSALYLCASSLGWLQETQYFGPGTRLLVL.

This clone was seen a handful of times. The chain recombines TRBV7-2 with TRBJ1-1, with a possible D match to TRBD1 (5 bases). The germline gives CDR1 SGHTA, CDR2 FQGNSA. CDR3 size: 15 residues. The ends were cut back, 5 bases at V and 1 base at J, with 14 bases in the middle. CDR3 DNA sequence: TGTGCCAGCAGCCCACATCAGGGCGCGAACACTGAAGCTTTCTTT. It is translated as CASSPHQGANTEAFF.

V is TRBV11-2 and J is TRBJ1-5; D gene unclear. With 4 bases removed from V and 0 bases from J, the gap between germline ends came to 19 bases. Germline V gene data show CDR1 as SGHAT and CDR2 as FQNNGV. The CDR3 consists of 18 residues. The CDR3 loop is CASSSQRERRDSNQPQHF. The DNA for the CDR3 is TGTGCCAGCAGCTCCCAACGAGAGAGGCGAGATAGCAATCAGCCCCAGCATTTT.

This rearrangement joins TRBV18 to TRBJ2-2, with 11 bases fitting TRBD1. Germline lookup yields CDR1 KGHSH and CDR2 LQKENI. The CDR3 spans 18 residues. V lost 4 bases and J lost 6; bases outside the gene matches: 13. CDR3 in DNA: TGTGCCAGCTCACTTCGTCCCCTGGGACAGGGGGGAGCCGGGGAGCTGTTTTTT. Its translation: CASSLRPLGQGGAGELFF.

V usage is TRBV7-8 and J usage is TRBJ1-1; D gene uncertain. CDR1 and CDR2 from the germline V gene are SGHVS and FQNEAQ. The CDR3 runs 15 residues. Deletions cut 5 bases from V and 3 bases from J, with 16 bases between. CDR3 bases: TGTGCCAGCAGCCCCGGCGGGGTTGTCCACACTGAAGCTTTCTTT. Its protein product is CASSPGGVVHTEAFF.

The chain links TRBV2 to TRBJ1-5; 11 nucleotides agree with TRBD1. The CDR3 has 17 residues. The germline gives CDR1 SNHLY, CDR2 FYNNEI. With 5 bases clipped from V and 1 base from J, the junction kept 7 bases outside the gene matches. In nucleotides, the CDR3 is TGTGCCAGCAGTCCCGGGACAGGGGGAAACAGCAATCAGCCCCAGCATTTT. Translated, it gives CASSPGTGGNSNQPQHF.

The V call is TRBV19, the J call TRBJ1-4; the match to TRBD1 covers 8 bases. Per germline, CDR1 LNHDA and CDR2 SQIVND (reference sequence). This CDR3 contains 15 residues. V lost 5 bases to trimming and J lost 6 bases; unmatched junction nucleotides: 8. The CDR3 loop is CASSPRTGRDEKLFF. CDR3 nucleotides: TGTGCCAGTAGTCCTCGGACAGGGAGGGATGAAAAACTGTTTTTT.

The rearrangement joins TRBV5-6 to TRBJ1-2, with a weak D call TRBD1 (5 bases). The germline V gene has CDR1 SGHDT and CDR2 YYEEEE. The CDR3 contains 16 residues. V was pared by 1 base and J by 3 bases, with 16 bases between. Here the CDR3 DNA reads TGTGCCAGCAGCTTGTTCGCGGGGCGGGGAGACTATGGCTACACCTTC. Amino acid sequence: CASSLFAGRGDYGYTF.